The next 14 T cell receptor beta chains were all read from a single sample in a study of T cells in Graves' hyperthyroidism and ophthalmopathy (dated by TCRdb to between 2019 and 2020). Libraries were constructed by multiplex PCR. This sample was sequenced with an Illumina HiSeq 2000. The TCR beta CDR3 regions were amplified from the RNA transcripts. For the first round of RT-PCR on the TCR CDR3, the HTBI primer set was used together with the Qiagen OneStep RT-PCR kit. TCRdb reprocessed the public reads (quality trimming at Q25 with fastp, clone calling with MiXCR) and kept in-frame beta chains. Duplicate CDR3 protein sequences are folded into a single record with the most common DNA and genes. The sample table contains some 300,000 distinct CDR3 sequences; only one count was recorded for roughly 15% of them. Jointly, the top ten make up approximately 31% of the sample. The sequencing sample was made of blood. All receptors come from a man aged 25 to 45 with Graves' hyperthyroidism.

This clonotype has a handful of counts. The CDR3 coding sequence is TGTGCCAGCAGCTTGACTAGTTCGGAGACCCAGTACTTC. It yields the protein CASSLTSSETQYF. The chain is built from TRBV5-4 and TRBJ2-5, with TRBD2 as a possible D gene (5 bases). Looked up from germline, CDR1 is SGHNT and CDR2 is YYREEE (reference sequence). CDR3 size: 13 residues. With 1 base removed from V and 5 bases from J, the gap between germline ends came to 9 bases.

This clonotype was seen just once. V usage is TRBV28 and J usage is TRBJ2-2; TRBD2 matches 7 bases. Germline CDR1 MDHEN, CDR2 SYDVKM. After removal of 3 bases from V and 4 bases from J, the junction contained 8 bases not matched to a gene. The CDR3 length is 16 residues. The CDR3 here is CASSFRAGEITGELFF. The CDR3 coding sequence is TGTGCCAGCAGTTTCAGGGCGGGAGAGATCACCGGGGAGCTGTTTTTT.

This chain links TRBV6-1 with TRBJ2-1; D is unresolved. Germline assignment: CDR1 MNHNS and CDR2 SASEGT. The CDR3 consists of 11 residues. V was clipped by 7 bases and J by 8 bases, with 9 bases between them. The CDR3 DNA reads TGTGCCAGCACCCGCGGTTATGAGCAGTTCTTC. As protein: CASTRGYEQFF.

This clonotype came up a few times. The chain recombines TRBV5-1 with TRBJ2-3; TRBD2 agrees at 8 bases. V was clipped by 1 base and J by 0 bases; unmatched bases: 10. The CDR3 has 18 residues. The germline V gene encodes CDR1 SGHRS and CDR2 YFSETQ. This CDR3 reads CASSLWSGLAGSTDTQYF. In DNA, the CDR3 is TGCGCCAGCAGCTTGTGGTCGGGGTTAGCGGGAAGCACAGATACGCAGTATTTT.

This clonotype came up many times. In DNA, the CDR3 is TGCAGTGCTAGTGAGGGGAACACTGAAGCTTTCTTT. It specifies CSASEGNTEAFF. The rearrangement links TRBV20-1 to TRBJ1-1; the D is unclear. The germline V gene has CDR1 DFQATT and CDR2 SNEGSKA (reference sequence). V was trimmed by 3 bases and J by 1 base, leaving 6 bases between them. The CDR3 sequence is 12 residues long.

To note about this clonotype: Sequence at one end of the junction differs from germline and may be a read error. The CDR3 region is CSASPGPRSTATQYF. In nucleotides, the CDR3 is TGCAGTGCTAGCCCGGGACCCCGGAGCACAGCTACGCAGTATTTT. This sequence joins TRBV20-1 and TRBJ2-3, with D perhaps matching TRBD1 or TRBD2 (5 bases each). This CDR3 region has 15 residues. CDR1 and CDR2 from the germline V gene are DFQATT and SNEGSKA (reference sequence).

This clonotype was seen at least ten times. The rearrangement uses TRBV6-2 or TRBV6-3 and TRBJ2-5; no clear D gene. Germline loops: CDR1 MNHEY, CDR2 SVGEGT. The CDR3 is 11 amino acids. Trimming stripped 4 bases from V and 13 bases from J, with 13 bases between. The chain's CDR3 is CASSFPGLGYF. The DNA of the CDR3 is TGTGCCAGCAGTTTTCCGGGCCTGGGGTACTTC.

This clonotype was counted at least ten times. This chain joins TRBV6-1 and TRBJ1-1; no firm D call. Trimming removed 5 bases at V and 7 bases at J, with 8 bases between. This CDR3 region has 11 residues. CDR1 is MNHNS and CDR2 is SASEGT in the germline V gene. The CDR3 region has the DNA TGTGCCAGCAGTTACGGAATTGAAGCTTTCTTT. Protein sequence: CASSYGIEAFF.

In this sample, this clonotype turned up many times. The CDR3 sequence: CASSQGTSGEETQYF. For the CDR3, the DNA is TGCGCCAGCAGCCAGGGGACTAGCGGAGAAGAGACCCAGTACTTC. V is TRBV5-1 and J is TRBJ2-5; 11 bases fit TRBD2. V trimming: 4 bases; J trimming: 3 bases; junction bases outside the gene matches: 5. Germline-derived CDR1 and CDR2 are SGHRS and YFSETQ. The CDR3 runs to 15 residues.

The V gene is TRBV20-1, the J gene TRBJ1-6; 10 bases align to TRBD1. CDR3 length: 19 amino acids. Germline trimming cut 0 bases from V and 4 bases from J; bases unmatched to any gene: 12. Per the germline V gene, CDR1 is DFQATT and CDR2 is SNEGSKA (reference sequence). DNA for the CDR3: TGCAGTGCTAGAGATTCGGGTCTGCGGGACAGGGGTTATAATTCACCCCTCCACTTT. Its protein is CSARDSGLRDRGYNSPLHF.

This chain uses TRBV6-1 with TRBJ2-7, with D hard to call. This CDR3 has 12 amino acids. V was trimmed by 5 bases and J by 3 bases, leaving 8 bases between them. Germline V CDR1 and CDR2: MNHNS, SASEGT. CDR3: CASSQLVYEQYF. The CDR3 DNA sequence: TGTGCCAGCAGTCAGCTGGTCTACGAGCAGTACTTC.

Only a few counts were recorded for this clonotype. This rearrangement joins TRBV11-3 to TRBJ2-2; D unresolved. Germline CDR1 and CDR2: SGHNT and YENEEA. The V gene lost 4 bases and the J gene lost 9 bases, with 6 bases spanning the gap. This CDR3 comprises 11 residues. Written as DNA, the CDR3 is TGTGCCAGCAGCTGGGGTAGGGAGCTGTTTTTT. This codes for CASSWGRELFF.

This clonotype was detected a few times. The genes are TRBV28 and TRBJ2-1; TRBD2 agrees at 10 bases. The CDR3 has 17 residues. Germline loops: CDR1 MDHEN, CDR2 SYDVKM. The junction had 10 bases not matched to a gene; V was cut back by 7 bases and J by 1 base. CDR3 coding DNA: TGTGCCAGCAAAGCTAGCGGGGGAGCCTTTTCCTACAATGAGCAGTTCTTC. Translated: CASKASGGAFSYNEQFF. Combining the CDR3 with reference TRBV28 and TRBJ2-1 gives the whole variable domain DVKVTQSSRYLVKRTGEKVFLECVQDMDHENMFWYRQDPGLGLRLIYFSYDVKMKEKGDIPEGYSVSREKKERFSLILESASTNQTSMYLCASKASGGAFSYNEQFFGPGTRLTVL.

DNA for the CDR3: TGCAGCGTCATGACAGCTCCCAAGTACGAGCAGTACTTC. Amino acid sequence: CSVMTAPKYEQYF. This chain links TRBV29-1 with TRBJ2-7; D perhaps matches TRBD1 (5 bases). Germline V CDR1 and CDR2: SQVTM, ANQGSEA. The ends were cut back, 6 bases at V and 4 bases at J, with 16 bases in the middle. This CDR3 has 13 residues.